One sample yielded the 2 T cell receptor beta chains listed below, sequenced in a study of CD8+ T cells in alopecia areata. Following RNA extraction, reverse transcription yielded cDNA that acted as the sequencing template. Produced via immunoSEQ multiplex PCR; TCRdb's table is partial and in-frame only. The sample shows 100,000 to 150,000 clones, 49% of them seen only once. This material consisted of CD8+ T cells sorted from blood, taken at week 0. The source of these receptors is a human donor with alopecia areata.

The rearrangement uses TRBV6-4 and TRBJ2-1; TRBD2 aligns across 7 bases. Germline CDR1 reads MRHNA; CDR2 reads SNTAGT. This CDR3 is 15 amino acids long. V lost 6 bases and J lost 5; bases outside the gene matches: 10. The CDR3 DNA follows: TGTGCCAGCAGCCCCTCGGGCGGGGGTCACAATGAGCAGTTCTTC. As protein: CASSPSGGGHNEQFF.

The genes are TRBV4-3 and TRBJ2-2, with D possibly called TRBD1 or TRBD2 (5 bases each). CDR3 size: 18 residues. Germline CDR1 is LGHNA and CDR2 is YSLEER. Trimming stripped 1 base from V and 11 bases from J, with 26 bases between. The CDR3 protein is CASSQVYSRDGPPGELFF. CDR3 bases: TGCGCCAGCAGCCAAGTCTACTCCCGGGACGGACCACCGGGAGAGCTGTTTTTT.